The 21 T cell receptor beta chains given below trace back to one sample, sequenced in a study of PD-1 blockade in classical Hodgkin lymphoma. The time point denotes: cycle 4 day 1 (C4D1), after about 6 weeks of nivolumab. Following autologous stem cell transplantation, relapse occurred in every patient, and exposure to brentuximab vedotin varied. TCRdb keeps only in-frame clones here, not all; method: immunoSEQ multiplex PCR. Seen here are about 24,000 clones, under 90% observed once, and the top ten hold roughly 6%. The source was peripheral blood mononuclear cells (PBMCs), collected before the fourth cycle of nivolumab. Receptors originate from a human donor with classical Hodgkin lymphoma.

The DNA of the CDR3 is TGTGCCAGCAGCATAGAAGGGGCTCCCGATGAGCAGTTCTTC. Its protein is CASSIEGAPDEQFF. This sequence joins TRBV7-9 and TRBJ2-1; tentative D call: TRBD1 (5 bases). Trimming shortened V by 5 bases and J by 8 bases, and 16 bases separated the two germline ends. The CDR3 spans 14 residues. The germline CDR1 and CDR2 sequences are SEHNR and FQNEAQ (reference sequence).

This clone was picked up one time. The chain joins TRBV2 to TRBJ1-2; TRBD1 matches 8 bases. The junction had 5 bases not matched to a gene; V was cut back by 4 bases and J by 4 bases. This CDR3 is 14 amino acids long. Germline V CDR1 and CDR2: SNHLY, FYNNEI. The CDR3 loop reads CASSGQGRFYGYTF. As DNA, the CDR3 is TGTGCCAGCAGTGGACAGGGGCGCTTCTATGGCTACACCTTC. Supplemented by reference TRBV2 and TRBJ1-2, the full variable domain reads EPEVTQTPSHQVTQMGQEVILRCVPISNHLYFYWYRQILGQKVEFLVSFYNNEISEKSEIFDDQFSVERPDGSNFTLKIRSTKLEDSAMYFCASSGQGRFYGYTFGSGTRLTVV.

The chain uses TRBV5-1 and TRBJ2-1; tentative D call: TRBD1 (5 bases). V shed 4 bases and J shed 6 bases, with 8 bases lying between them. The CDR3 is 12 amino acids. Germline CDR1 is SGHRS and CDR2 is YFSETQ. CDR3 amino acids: CASSPQGNEQFF. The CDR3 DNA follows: TGCGCCAGCAGCCCGCAGGGCAATGAGCAGTTCTTC.

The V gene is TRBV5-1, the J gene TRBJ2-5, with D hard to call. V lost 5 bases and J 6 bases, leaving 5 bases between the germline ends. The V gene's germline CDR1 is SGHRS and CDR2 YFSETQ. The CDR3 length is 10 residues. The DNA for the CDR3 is TGCGCCAGCAGGGAAAAGACCCAGTACTTC. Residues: CASREKTQYF.

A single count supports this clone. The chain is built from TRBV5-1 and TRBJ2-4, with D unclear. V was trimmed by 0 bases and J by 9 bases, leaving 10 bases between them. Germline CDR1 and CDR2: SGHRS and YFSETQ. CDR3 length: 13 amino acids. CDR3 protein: CASSLGAEGIQYF. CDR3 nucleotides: TGCGCCAGCAGCTTGGGCGCAGAAGGCATTCAGTACTTC.

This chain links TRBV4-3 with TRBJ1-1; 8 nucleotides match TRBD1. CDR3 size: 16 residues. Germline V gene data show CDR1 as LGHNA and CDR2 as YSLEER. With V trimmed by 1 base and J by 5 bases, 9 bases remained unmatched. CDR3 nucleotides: TGCGCCAGCAGCCAAGTAGGGGACAGGCTGGGGACTGAAGCTTTCTTT. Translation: CASSQVGDRLGTEAFF.

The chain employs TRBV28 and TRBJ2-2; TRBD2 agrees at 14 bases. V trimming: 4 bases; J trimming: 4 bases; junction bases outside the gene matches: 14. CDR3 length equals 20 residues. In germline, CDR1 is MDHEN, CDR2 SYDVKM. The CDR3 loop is CASSSFLNGLAGGPTGELFF. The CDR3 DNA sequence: TGTGCCAGCAGTTCTTTTCTTAACGGACTAGCGGGAGGTCCCACCGGGGAGCTGTTTTTT.

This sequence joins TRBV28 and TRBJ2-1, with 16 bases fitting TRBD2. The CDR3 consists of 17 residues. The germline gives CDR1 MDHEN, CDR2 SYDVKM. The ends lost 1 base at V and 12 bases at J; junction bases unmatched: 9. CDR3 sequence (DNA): TGTGCCAGCAGTTTATCCCCCGGGACTAGCGGGAGGGCCCGGCAGTTCTTC. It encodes CASSLSPGTSGRARQFF.

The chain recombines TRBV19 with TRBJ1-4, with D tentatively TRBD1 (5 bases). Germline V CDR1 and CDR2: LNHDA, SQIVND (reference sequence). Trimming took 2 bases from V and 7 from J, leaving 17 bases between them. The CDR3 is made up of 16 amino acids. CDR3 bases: TGTGCCAGTAGTATAACGAGGGGATGGCGTTCTGAAAAACTGTTTTTT. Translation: CASSITRGWRSEKLFF.

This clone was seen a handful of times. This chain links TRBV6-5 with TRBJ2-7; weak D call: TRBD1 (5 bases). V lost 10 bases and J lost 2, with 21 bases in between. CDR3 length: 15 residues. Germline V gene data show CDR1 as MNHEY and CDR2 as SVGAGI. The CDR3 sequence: CAIPVHDSLTYEQYF. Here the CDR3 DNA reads TGTGCCATCCCCGTCCACGACAGTTTGACCTACGAGCAGTACTTC.

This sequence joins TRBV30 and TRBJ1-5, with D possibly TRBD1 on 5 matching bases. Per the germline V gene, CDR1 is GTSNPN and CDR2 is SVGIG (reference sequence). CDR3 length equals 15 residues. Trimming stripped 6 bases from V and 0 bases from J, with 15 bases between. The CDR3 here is CACSGGGTSNQPQHF. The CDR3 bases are TGTGCCTGCTCGGGGGGGGGAACTAGCAATCAGCCCCAGCATTTT.

Here the CDR3 DNA reads TGTGCCATCTCCCCCCGAGGGGACACTGAAGCTTTCTTT. This sequence encodes CAISPRGDTEAFF. The gene calls are TRBV10-3 and TRBJ1-1; tentatively, D is TRBD1 (5 bases). The germline V and J ends were trimmed by 8 bases and 3 bases, with 13 bases remaining between them. Germline values: CDR1 ENHRY, CDR2 SYGVKD. This CDR3 contains 13 residues.

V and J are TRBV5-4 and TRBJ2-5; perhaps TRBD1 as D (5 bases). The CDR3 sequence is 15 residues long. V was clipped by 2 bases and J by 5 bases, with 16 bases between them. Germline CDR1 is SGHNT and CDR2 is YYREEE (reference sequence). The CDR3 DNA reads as TGTGCCAGCAGCTTTATTAAGGGGATGGGGGAGACCCAGTACTTC. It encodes CASSFIKGMGETQYF.

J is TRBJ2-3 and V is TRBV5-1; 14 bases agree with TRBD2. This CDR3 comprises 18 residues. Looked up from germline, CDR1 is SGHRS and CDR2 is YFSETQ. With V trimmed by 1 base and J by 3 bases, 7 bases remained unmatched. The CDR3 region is CASSLPGTSGSQTDTQYF. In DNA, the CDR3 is TGCGCCAGCAGCTTGCCCGGGACTAGCGGGAGTCAAACAGATACGCAGTATTTT.

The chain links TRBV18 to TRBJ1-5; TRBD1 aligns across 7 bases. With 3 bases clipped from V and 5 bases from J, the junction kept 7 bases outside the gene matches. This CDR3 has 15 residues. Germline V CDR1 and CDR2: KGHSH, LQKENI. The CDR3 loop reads CASSPRTGVHQPQHF. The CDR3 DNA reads TGTGCCAGCTCACCCCGGACAGGCGTCCATCAGCCCCAGCATTTT.

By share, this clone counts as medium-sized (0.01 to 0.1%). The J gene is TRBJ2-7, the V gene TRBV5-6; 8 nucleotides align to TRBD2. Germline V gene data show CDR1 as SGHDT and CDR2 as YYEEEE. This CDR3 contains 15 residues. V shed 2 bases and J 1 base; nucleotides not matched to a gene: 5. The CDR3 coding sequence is TGTGCCAGCAGCTTTCGCGGGGGGCCTTCCTACGAGCAGTACTTC. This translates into CASSFRGGPSYEQYF. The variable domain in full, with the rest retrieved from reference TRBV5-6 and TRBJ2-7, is DAGVTQSPTHLIKTRGQQVTLRCSPKSGHDTVSWYQQALGQGPQFIFQYYEEEERQRGNFPDRFSGHQFPNYSSELNVNALLLGDSALYLCASSFRGGPSYEQYFGPGTRLTVT.

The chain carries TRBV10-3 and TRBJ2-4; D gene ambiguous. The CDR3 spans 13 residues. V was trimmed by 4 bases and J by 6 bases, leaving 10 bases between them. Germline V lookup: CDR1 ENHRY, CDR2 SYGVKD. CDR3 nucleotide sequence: TGTGCCATCAGTGTAGGTCCGGGAAACATTCAGTACTTC. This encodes CAISVGPGNIQYF.

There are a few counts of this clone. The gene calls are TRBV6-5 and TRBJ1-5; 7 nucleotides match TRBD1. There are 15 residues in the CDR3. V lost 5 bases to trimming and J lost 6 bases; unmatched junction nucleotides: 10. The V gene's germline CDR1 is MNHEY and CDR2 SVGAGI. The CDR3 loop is CASSPGQSRGQPQHF. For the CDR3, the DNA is TGTGCCAGCAGTCCGGGACAGTCCAGGGGTCAGCCCCAGCATTTT.

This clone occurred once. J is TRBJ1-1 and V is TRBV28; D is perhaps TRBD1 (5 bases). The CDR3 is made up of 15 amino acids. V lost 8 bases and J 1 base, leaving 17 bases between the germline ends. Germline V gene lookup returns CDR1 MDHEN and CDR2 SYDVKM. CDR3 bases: TGTGCCAGCCGTGCGTGGGGGGGATGGAACACTGAAGCTTTCTTT. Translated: CASRAWGGWNTEAFF.

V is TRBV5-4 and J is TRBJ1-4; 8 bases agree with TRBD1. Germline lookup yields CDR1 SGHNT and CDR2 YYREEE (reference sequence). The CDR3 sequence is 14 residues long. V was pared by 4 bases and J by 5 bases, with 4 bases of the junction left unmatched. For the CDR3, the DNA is TGTGCCAGCAGCCAGGGACAGGCCAATGAAAAACTGTTTTTT. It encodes CASSQGQANEKLFF.

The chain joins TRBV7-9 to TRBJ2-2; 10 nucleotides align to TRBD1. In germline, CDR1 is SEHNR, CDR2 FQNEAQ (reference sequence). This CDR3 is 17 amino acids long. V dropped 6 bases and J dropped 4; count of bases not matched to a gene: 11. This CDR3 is CASRPQGTGDITGELFF. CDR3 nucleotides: TGTGCCAGCAGGCCCCAGGGGACAGGGGATATCACCGGGGAGCTGTTTTTT.